This is a list of T cell receptor beta chains from one sample in a study of Ad26.COV2.S vaccination and SARS-CoV-2 variants. The method was immunoSEQ multiplex PCR; TCRdb's version includes in-frame clones alone and lacks a portion of them. The sample has about 180,000 clones, approximately 88% seen once. The sequencing used peripheral blood, collected after recovery from COVID-19. The receptors were sampled from a human donor who had recovered from COVID-19. Each CDR3 is given with its conserved first and last residue. A D gene is named only where the DNA matches it firmly. Expanded clones are given a class, and other clones once, few, many or no size at all.

j_gene | v_gene | d_gene | abundance | CDR3aa | CDR3nt
TRBJ1-2 | TRBV19 | - | - | CASSMGTDYGYTF | TGTGCCAGTAGTATGGGTACAGACTATGGCTACACCTTC
TRBJ1-5 | TRBV30 | TRBD1 | - | CAWSLGQGYQPQHF | TGTGCCTGGAGTCTGGGACAGGGGTATCAGCCCCAGCATTTT
TRBJ2-3 | TRBV10-3 | - | - | CAIRGSGTSTDTQYF | TGTGCCATCAGGGGATCCGGGACTAGCACAGATACGCAGTATTTT
TRBJ1-5 | TRBV5-6 | TRBD1 | - | CASSSTGVGQPQHF | TGTGCCAGCAGCTCTACAGGGGTCGGGCAGCCCCAGCATTTT
TRBJ2-1 | TRBV2 | TRBD2 | - | CASSHNPTSGDLVGEQFF | TGTGCCAGCAGTCACAATCCCACTAGCGGGGACCTTGTAGGTGAGCAGTTCTTC
TRBJ2-5 | TRBV4-1 | TRBD1 | - | CASSQQGAQETQYF | TGCGCCAGCAGCCAACAGGGGGCCCAAGAGACCCAGTACTTC
TRBJ1-3 | TRBV2 | - | - | CASRTGLGNTIYF | TGTGCCAGCAGAACAGGGTTGGGAAACACCATATATTTT
TRBJ1-6 | TRBV6-5 | - | - | CASSPVESPLHF | TGTGCCAGTTCTCCGGTCGAGTCACCCCTCCACTTT
TRBJ1-2 | TRBV28 | TRBD1 | - | CASRDGTGGGYTF | TGTGCCAGCAGGGACGGGACAGGGGGTGGCTACACCTTC
TRBJ1-6 | TRBV30 | - | - | CAWSVQWTSSYNSPLHF | TGTGCCTGGAGTGTACAGTGGACAAGCTCCTATAATTCACCCCTCCACTTT
TRBJ2-7 | TRBV7-9 | - | - | CASSISGGFNEQYF | TGTGCCAGCAGCATCTCGGGGGGCTTTAACGAGCAGTACTTC
TRBJ2-5 | TRBV7-9 | TRBD1 | - | CASSLTEGAGETQYF | TGTGCCAGCAGCTTAACCGAGGGGGCCGGAGAGACCCAGTACTTC
TRBJ1-3 | TRBV5-8 | TRBD1 | - | CASSWRTGEGNTIYF | TGTGCCAGCAGCTGGCGGACAGGGGAGGGAAACACCATATATTTT
TRBJ1-2 | TRBV30 | TRBD1 | - | CAWSRFPGQGSEGYTF | TGTGCCTGGAGTCGATTCCCGGGACAGGGGAGCGAAGGCTACACCTTC
TRBJ2-5 | TRBV2 | - | - | CASSEQRPQETQYF | TGTGCCAGCAGTGAACAGCGGCCTCAGGAGACCCAGTACTTC
TRBJ2-2 | TRBV5-4 | TRBD1 | - | CASSRDRGTGELFF | TGTGCCAGCAGCCGGGACAGGGGGACCGGGGAGCTGTTTTTT
TRBJ2-3 | TRBV6-5 | TRBD2 | - | CASSYLAGLTDTQYF | TGTGCCAGCAGTTACCTAGCGGGGCTCACAGATACGCAGTATTTT
TRBJ2-2 | TRBV7-9 | - | - | CASSVTTGGELFF | TGTGCCAGCAGCGTCACAACGGGCGGGGAGCTGTTTTTT
TRBJ2-7 | TRBV11-3 | TRBD2 | - | CASSRGGRWNEQYF | TGTGCCAGCTCACGGGGGGGCAGGTGGAACGAGCAGTACTTC
TRBJ1-5 | TRBV30 | - | - | CAWSRGGRYSNQPQHF | TGTGCCTGGAGTAGGGGGGGCCGTTATAGCAATCAGCCCCAGCATTTT
TRBJ2-7 | TRBV6-2/TRBV6-3 | - | - | CASSLRGSRGMTYEQYF | TGTGCCAGCAGTCTCCGTGGCAGTCGGGGAATGACCTACGAGCAGTACTTC
TRBJ1-5 | TRBV29-1 | - | - | CSVECRVVGNFNQPQHF | TGCAGCGTTGAGTGCCGTGTAGTGGGAAACTTCAATCAGCCCCAGCATTTT
TRBJ1-6 | TRBV25-1 | - | - | CASSKQLNSPLHF | TGTGCCAGCAGTAAACAGCTTAATTCACCCCTCCACTTT
TRBJ2-1 | TRBV6-1 | TRBD2 | - | CASSDLSGGRNEQFF | TGTGCCAGCAGTGACCTTAGCGGGGGGCGCAATGAGCAGTTCTTC
TRBJ1-2 | TRBV19 | TRBD1 | - | CASLQGNGYTF | TGTGCCAGTTTACAGGGGAATGGCTACACCTTC
TRBJ2-1 | TRBV27 | - | - | CASSLTSEGRGYEQFF | TGTGCCAGCAGTTTAACCTCGGAGGGAAGGGGTTATGAGCAGTTCTTC
TRBJ2-3 | TRBV2 | TRBD2 | - | CASSSLISGGAVDTQYF | TGTGCCAGCAGTTCGCTCATTAGCGGGGGGGCAGTCGATACGCAGTATTTT
TRBJ2-7 | TRBV6-5 | TRBD1 | - | CASSLDRGYEQYF | TGTGCCAGCAGTCTCGACAGGGGCTACGAGCAGTACTTC
TRBJ2-7 | TRBV10-3 | - | once | CAISTTGTLFYEQYF | TGTGCCATCAGTACCACCGGGACCTTATTCTACGAGCAGTACTTC
TRBJ2-3 | TRBV5-4 | - | once | CASSLRRDTRTDTQYF | TGTGCCAGCAGCTTGCGAAGGGACACCCGCACAGATACGCAGTATTTT
TRBJ2-2 | TRBV6-5 | - | - | CASRIHSTGELFF | TGTGCCAGCAGGATTCATAGCACCGGGGAGCTGTTTTTT
TRBJ1-1 | TRBV27 | TRBD1 | few | CASSPQGDFTEAFF | TGTGCCAGCAGTCCACAGGGGGACTTCACTGAAGCTTTCTTT
TRBJ1-4 | TRBV5-1 | - | - | CASSLGSGPTNEKLFF | TGCGCCAGCAGCTTGGGGAGCGGCCCAACTAATGAAAAACTGTTTTTT
TRBJ2-1 | TRBV7-3 | TRBD2 | once | CASSLLAGGLSSYNEQFF | TGTGCCAGCAGCTTACTAGCGGGGGGCCTCAGCTCCTACAATGAGCAGTTCTTC
TRBJ2-5 | TRBV29-1 | - | - | CSVDGITIGTQYF | TGCAGCGTTGATGGGATCACGATTGGGACCCAGTACTTC
TRBJ1-2 | TRBV7-9 | TRBD1 | - | CASSTAPTGRIGYTF | TGTGCCAGCAGCACCGCCCCGACAGGGCGGATAGGCTACACCTTC